The 6 T cell receptor beta chains listed next were all sequenced from one sample in a study of Ad26.COV2.S vaccination and SARS-CoV-2 variants. Using immunoSEQ multiplex PCR, the repertoire was profiled, and TCRdb retains in-frame clones only, with some absent. The sample includes a few hundred thousand clones, around 90% of them seen just once. This sample's treatment: around 19 received Ad26.COV2.S at low or high dose, single or two shots; 5 received placebo; per-sample allocation not given. Collection of the samples took place on day 63 after the first injection of vaccine or placebo. The sequencing here drew on peripheral blood, taken in a trial of Ad26.COV2.S vaccine versus placebo. These receptors were obtained from a person between 18 and 60 years old who received the Ad26.COV2.S COVID-19 vaccine or a placebo.

The chain carries TRBV30 and TRBJ2-6; 7 bases agree with TRBD2. Germline loops: CDR1 GTSNPN, CDR2 SVGIG (reference sequence). V gave up 0 bases and J gave up 5 bases; unmatched junction bases: 7. This CDR3 is 16 amino acids long. CDR3 in amino acids: CAWSVLAGDRANVLTF. Written as DNA, the CDR3 is TGTGCCTGGAGTGTTCTGGCGGGAGATCGGGCCAACGTCCTGACTTTC.

This sequence joins TRBV13 and TRBJ1-3, with D possibly matching TRBD1 (5 bases). Germline assignment: CDR1 PRHDT and CDR2 FYEKMQ (reference sequence). Trimming pared 0 bases from V and 8 bases from J, leaving 17 bases between. The CDR3 is 16 amino acids. Here the CDR3 DNA reads TGTGCCAGCAGCTTAGGCCTGTGGGACCTCCGCCACACCATATATTTT. It yields the protein CASSLGLWDLRHTIYF.

The gene calls are TRBV28 and TRBJ2-7, with D possibly being TRBD2 (6 bases). CDR3 length: 13 amino acids. CDR1 is MDHEN and CDR2 is SYDVKM in the germline V gene. V lost 4 bases and J 2 bases, leaving 9 bases between the germline ends. CDR3 coding DNA: TGTGCCAGCAGTTGGGCGGGAACCTACGAGCAGTACTTC. Its translation: CASSWAGTYEQYF.

This chain links TRBV18 with TRBJ2-1; the D is unclear. Germline V gene lookup returns CDR1 KGHSH and CDR2 LQKENI. The CDR3 spans 14 residues. Trimming removed 0 bases at V and 9 bases at J, with 12 bases between. The CDR3 nucleotides are TGTGCCAGCTCACCACCGGGAACGCAGGTTGAGCAGTTCTTC. It translates to CASSPPGTQVEQFF. The complete variable domain, with remaining parts taken from reference TRBV18 and TRBJ2-1, reads NAGVMQNPRHLVRRRGQEARLRCSPMKGHSHVYWYRQLPEEGLKFMVYLQKENIIDESGMPKERFSAEFPKEGPSILRIQQVVRGDSAAYFCASSPPGTQVEQFFGPGTRLTVL.

The chain carries TRBV12-3 or TRBV12-4 and TRBJ2-5, with a tentative D call TRBD1 (5 bases). Trimming pared 1 base from V and 7 bases from J, leaving 10 bases between. The CDR3 runs 13 residues. CDR3 sequence (DNA): TGTGCCAGCAGTTTAGTCACCCAGGGGACCCAGTACTTC. Its protein is CASSLVTQGTQYF.

V usage is TRBV7-9 and J usage is TRBJ2-7; no firm D call. Germline V gives CDR1 SEHNR, CDR2 FQNEAQ (reference sequence). The CDR3 contains 12 residues. Trimming stripped 3 bases from V and 2 bases from J, with 5 bases between. The CDR3 is CASSFEPYEQYF. CDR3 DNA: TGTGCCAGCAGCTTTGAACCCTACGAGCAGTACTTC.